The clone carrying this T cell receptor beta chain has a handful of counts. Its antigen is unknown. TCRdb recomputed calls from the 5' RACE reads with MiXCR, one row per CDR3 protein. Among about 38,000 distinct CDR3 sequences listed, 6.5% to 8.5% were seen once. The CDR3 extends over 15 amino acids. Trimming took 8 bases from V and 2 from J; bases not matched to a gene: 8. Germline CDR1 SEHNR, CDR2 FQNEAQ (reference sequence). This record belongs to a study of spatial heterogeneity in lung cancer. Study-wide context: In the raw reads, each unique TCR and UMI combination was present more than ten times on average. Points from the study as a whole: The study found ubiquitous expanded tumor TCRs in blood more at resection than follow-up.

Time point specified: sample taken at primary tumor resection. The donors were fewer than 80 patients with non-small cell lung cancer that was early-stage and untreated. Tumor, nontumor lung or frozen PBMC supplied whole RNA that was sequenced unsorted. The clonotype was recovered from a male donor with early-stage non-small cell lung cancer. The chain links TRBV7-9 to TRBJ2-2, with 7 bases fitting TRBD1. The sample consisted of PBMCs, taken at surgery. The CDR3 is CASAPGTVNTGELFF. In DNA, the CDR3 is TGTGCCAGCGCCCCCGGGACAGTCAACACCGGGGAGCTGTTTTTT. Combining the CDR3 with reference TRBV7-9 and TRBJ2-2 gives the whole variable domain DTGVSQNPRHKITKRGQNVTFRCDPISEHNRLYWYRQTLGQGPEFLTYFQNEAQLEKSRLLSDRFSAERPKGSFSTLEIQRTEQGDSAMYLCASAPGTVNTGELFFGEGSRLTVL.